This record looks at one T cell receptor (beta chain) sequence and its context. The antigen is not known. TCRdb re-called the 5' RACE reads with MiXCR, one entry per CDR3 protein. The sample yields about 340,000 distinct CDR3 sequences, roughly 22% seen once. With 6 bases clipped from V and 0 bases from J, the junction kept 8 bases outside the gene matches. Germline CDR1 DFQATT, CDR2 SNEGSKA (reference sequence). CDR3 length: 14 residues. This specimen belongs to a study of CD8 T cells in ankylosing spondylitis. Study-wide points: Blood from ankylosing spondylitis patients appeared to carry a characteristic roughly eight-variant TCR beta motif. There was reportedly significant enrichment of clones that were disease-linked in matched ankylosing spondylitis synovial fluid.

The clonotype comes from a male donor with ankylosing spondylitis or in good health (not recorded which). The sample comprised blood, either unsorted or a sorted T cell fraction (not recorded which). The chain joins TRBV20-1 to TRBJ2-7; TRBD1 matches 7 bases. The CDR3 sequence is CSARGQTYSYEQYF. CDR3 DNA: TGCAGTGCCCGGGGACAGACTTACTCCTACGAGCAGTACTTC.